This T cell receptor (beta chain) stems from a study of cytomegalovirus exposure and HLA in healthy donors. As for the study in general: There were tens of millions of unique TCRs (from HLA-typed donors) in an early data release. For the approximately 410 genotyped donors, approximately 83% fell within the Caucasian-associated ancestry cluster.

Each donor was nominally healthy when sampled (though unrecorded immune exposures were likely). The PCR ran on 60 Vbeta and 13 Jbeta primers. Sequencing used immunoSEQ multiplex PCR; TCRdb keeps in-frame clones, though not all of them. Here the sample spans about 140,000 clones, over 60% being singletons. As regards this clone: The target antigen is unknown.

Study-wide findings and caveats: In a later analysis, at a false discovery rate of 0.05, 15,000 to 20,000 TCR beta sequences matched HLA alleles.

The CDR3 loop spans 14 amino acids. Germline CDR1 and CDR2: LGHNA and YSLEER. Between the trimmed V and J ends, which lost 0 bases and 8 bases, there was a span of 11 bases. This clonotype originated in a man in his forties in good health and CMV-seropositive. What was sequenced was PBMCs. The V gene is TRBV4-3, the J gene TRBJ2-1; tentative D call: TRBD1 (5 bases). The chain's CDR3 is CASSQEGLADEQFF. The CDR3 nucleotides read TGCGCCAGCAGCCAAGAGGGGCTGGCGGATGAGCAGTTCTTC.